This T cell receptor (beta chain) originates from a study of cytomegalovirus exposure and HLA in healthy donors. There are 14 residues in the CDR3. Germline CDR1 LNHDA, CDR2 SQIVND (reference sequence). Losses at the gene ends were 9 bases for V and 3 bases for J; bases not matched to a gene: 5. This clone was observed once. The antigen is not known. Findings of the study overall: Three of the chains that were CMV-associated were confirmed in vitro to be specific for CMV antigens. Prior analysis indicated that the majority of TCR beta V segments exhibited productivity approximately 87% or approximately 30% of the time. Some V segments could not be told apart, so they were left out, TRBV6-2 and TRBV6-3 among them. Reports described diagnosis of cytomegalovirus status by the classifier as highly specific and sensitive.

Primers included in the PCR were 60 Vbeta and 13 Jbeta primers. Method: immunoSEQ multiplex PCR; TCRdb's copy keeps in-frame clones and lacks some. The repertoire holds about 120,000 clones, with 79% as singletons. The origin of this receptor is a young man in good health and CMV-seropositive. J is TRBJ1-6 and V is TRBV19, with 7 bases aligning to TRBD1. Input material: PBMCs. The CDR3 reads CASSGQFYNSPLHF. Here the CDR3 DNA reads TGTGCCAGCTCGGGACAGTTCTATAATTCACCCCTCCACTTT. Using reference TRBV19 and TRBJ1-6 for the parts outside the CDR3, the full variable domain is DGGITQSPKYLFRKEGQNVTLSCEQNLNHDAMYWYRQDPGQGLRLIYYSQIVNDFQKGDIAEGYSVSREKKESFPLTVTSAQKNPTAFYLCASSGQFYNSPLHFGNGTRLTVT.